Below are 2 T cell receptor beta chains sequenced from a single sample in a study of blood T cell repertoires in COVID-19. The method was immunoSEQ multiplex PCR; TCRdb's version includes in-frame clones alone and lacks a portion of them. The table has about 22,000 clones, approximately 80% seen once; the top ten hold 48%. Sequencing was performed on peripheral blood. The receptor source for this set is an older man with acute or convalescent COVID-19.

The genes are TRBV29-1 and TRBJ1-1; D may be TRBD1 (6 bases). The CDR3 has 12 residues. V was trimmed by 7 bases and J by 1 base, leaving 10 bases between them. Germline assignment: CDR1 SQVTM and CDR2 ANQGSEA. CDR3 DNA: TGCAGCGCCGGACAGAGGAACACTGAAGCTTTCTTT. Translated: CSAGQRNTEAFF.

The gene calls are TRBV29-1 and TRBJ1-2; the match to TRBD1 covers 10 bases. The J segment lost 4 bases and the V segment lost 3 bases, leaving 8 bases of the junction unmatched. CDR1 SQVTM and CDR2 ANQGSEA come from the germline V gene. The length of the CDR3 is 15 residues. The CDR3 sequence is CSVDGTGAGSYGYTF. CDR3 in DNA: TGCAGCGTTGATGGGACAGGGGCAGGGAGCTATGGCTACACCTTC. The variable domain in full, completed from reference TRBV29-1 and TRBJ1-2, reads SAVISQKPSRDICQRGTSLTIQCQVDSQVTMMFWYRQQPGQSLTLIATANQGSEATYESGFVIDKFPISRPNLTFSTLTVSNMSPEDSSIYLCSVDGTGAGSYGYTFGSGTRLTVV.